This entry lists 13 T cell receptor beta chains sequenced from one sample in a study of T cell responses to AZD1222 COVID-19 vaccine. Profiling relied on immunoSEQ multiplex PCR, and the TCRdb table lists in-frame clones only, not all of them. Of approximately 80,000 clones listed, around 90% are singletons. The input for sequencing was peripheral blood, taken on day 0 of AZD1222 vaccination. All receptors come from an adult in good health.

The chain joins TRBV10-2 to TRBJ1-6, with D unclear. Germline V CDR1 and CDR2: WSHSY, SAAADI. The CDR3 consists of 13 residues. V lost 4 bases to trimming and J lost 7 bases, with 8 bases between them. The CDR3 here is CASSVGSNSPLHF. In nucleotides, the CDR3 is TGCGCCAGCAGTGTTGGCAGCAATTCACCCCTCCACTTT.

In its sample, this clone was seen a few times. This chain joins TRBV3-1 (or the pseudogene TRBV3-2) and TRBJ2-3; D perhaps matches TRBD2 (7 bases). The ends were cut back, 2 bases at V and 0 bases at J, with 24 bases in the middle. Germline V gives CDR1 LGHDT, CDR2 YNNKEL (reference sequence). The CDR3 loop spans 20 amino acids. The CDR3 loop is CASSQHLAGAEHASTDTQYF. For the CDR3, the DNA is TGTGCCAGCAGCCAACACCTCGCGGGGGCGGAGCACGCTAGCACAGATACGCAGTATTTT.

In this sample, this clone turned up a few times. The J gene is TRBJ1-5, the V gene TRBV6-5; perhaps TRBD1 as D (6 bases). Germline-derived CDR1 and CDR2 are MNHEY and SVGAGI. Trimming took off 7 bases at V and 0 bases at J, with 10 bases between the two ends. The CDR3 is 14 amino acids. The CDR3 bases are TGTGCCAGCAACAAACAGGGTAGCAATCAGCCCCAGCATTTT. As protein: CASNKQGSNQPQHF.

The gene calls are TRBV2 and TRBJ1-1; D gene unclear. V was pared by 3 bases and J by 2 bases, with 4 bases between. CDR3 length: 12 residues. Germline V gene data show CDR1 as SNHLY and CDR2 as FYNNEI. The CDR3, as DNA: TGTGCCAGCAGTGAGGCCAACACTGAAGCTTTCTTT. Translation: CASSEANTEAFF.

This chain uses TRBV24-1 with TRBJ2-5, with TRBD1 matching over 8 bases. Germline trimming cut 5 bases from V and 4 bases from J; bases unmatched to any gene: 8. The V gene's germline CDR1 is KGHDR and CDR2 SFDVKD. The CDR3 sequence is 15 residues long. CDR3 DNA sequence: TGTGCCACCAGTGGAAAACAGGGGGGTCGAGAGACCCAGTACTTC. Translated: CATSGKQGGRETQYF.

The chain joins TRBV18 to TRBJ2-5; 8 nucleotides align to TRBD2. This CDR3 region has 16 residues. Germline V lookup: CDR1 KGHSH, CDR2 LQKENI. V shed 2 bases, J shed 2 bases, and the junction held 7 bases outside the gene matches. The CDR3 DNA reads as TGTGCCAGCTCACCATTAAGCGGGGGTATTCAAGAGACCCAGTACTTC. This sequence encodes CASSPLSGGIQETQYF.

The chain joins TRBV2 to TRBJ1-5; possible D gene TRBD1, 6 bases. This CDR3 region has 15 residues. Germline V gene data show CDR1 as SNHLY and CDR2 as FYNNEI. Trimming shortened V by 6 bases and J by 6 bases, and 18 bases separated the two germline ends. The CDR3 DNA reads TGTGCCAGCAGCAAACAGGGAATGGAAGGTCAGCCCCAGCATTTT. Protein: CASSKQGMEGQPQHF.

The rearrangement uses TRBV5-1 and TRBJ1-1; 9 positions agree with TRBD1. J was trimmed by 10 bases and V by 2 bases; bases with no gene match: 9. The CDR3 contains 14 residues. In germline, CDR1 is SGHRS, CDR2 YFSETQ. CDR3 nucleotides: TGCGCCAGCAGCTTTCGATGGACAGGGGAGGTAGCTTTCTTT. Translated, it gives CASSFRWTGEVAFF.

The chain carries TRBV4-1 and TRBJ2-7; D unclear. V lost 0 bases and J lost 2, with 5 bases in between. Germline lookup yields CDR1 MGHRA and CDR2 YSYEKL. The CDR3 is 13 amino acids. CDR3 sequence reads: CASSQDRAYEQYF. In nucleotides, the CDR3 is TGCGCCAGCAGCCAAGATAGGGCCTACGAGCAGTACTTC.

V gene TRBV18 combines with J gene TRBJ1-2; D is uncertain. From germline, CDR1 is KGHSH and CDR2 LQKENI. There are 13 residues in the CDR3. V was cut by 0 bases and J by 5 bases, with 7 bases left in between. The CDR3, as DNA: TGTGCCAGCTCACCACCCACGGGATATGGCTACACCTTC. Translating gives CASSPPTGYGYTF.

The genes are TRBV7-9 and TRBJ2-2; 7 nucleotides line up with TRBD2. This CDR3 spans 15 amino acids. Trimming cost V 5 bases and J 5 bases; bases outside gene matches: 8. Germline CDR1 is SEHNR and CDR2 is FQNEAQ (reference sequence). CDR3 in DNA: TGTGCCAGCAGCCGGACCCTCGGGGGGACCGGGGAGCTGTTTTTT. The encoded protein is CASSRTLGGTGELFF.

The gene calls are TRBV18 and TRBJ2-7, with unresolved D. CDR1 and CDR2 (germline): KGHSH, LQKENI. Trimming stripped 3 bases from V and 4 bases from J, with 10 bases between. The CDR3 extends over 13 amino acids. The CDR3 DNA is TGTGCCAGCTCACCGGGGAAGCTATACGAGCAGTACTTC. Translating gives CASSPGKLYEQYF.

V gene TRBV24-1 combines with J gene TRBJ2-1, with TRBD1 matching 9 bases. Germline CDR1 KGHDR, CDR2 SFDVKD. CDR3 length: 15 residues. The V gene end was trimmed by 5 bases and the J gene end by 6 bases; junction bases not matched to a gene: 7. The CDR3 is CATSGGTGRVNEQFF. Here the CDR3 DNA reads TGTGCCACCAGTGGTGGGACAGGGAGGGTCAATGAGCAGTTCTTC.